The entry below describes one T cell receptor beta chain. There are 15 residues in the CDR3. From germline, CDR1 is SGHTA and CDR2 FQGTGA. Trimming cost V 4 bases and J 3 bases, with 15 bases left between them. This sample stems from a study of cytomegalovirus exposure and HLA in healthy donors. Primers: 60 Vbeta forward and 13 Jbeta reverse. Here immunoSEQ multiplex PCR was the method, and the copy in TCRdb shows in-frame clones only, minus some. The table has about 89,000 clones, around 60% seen once. The rearrangement links TRBV7-3 to TRBJ1-1, with D maybe TRBD1 (6 bases). Specimen: PBMCs. The receptor's source is a human donor in good health. The CDR3 DNA sequence: TGTGCCAGCAGCTCTACTCCTAACAGGGACACTGAAGCTTTCTTT. It codes for CASSSTPNRDTEAFF.